This T cell receptor beta chain was found in a study of control samples from healthy donors and cancer patients. The ends were cut back, 5 bases at V and 8 bases at J, with 15 bases in the middle. The CDR3 is 13 residues long. The germline V gene has CDR1 LNHNV and CDR2 YYDKDF (reference sequence). The repertoire was sequenced with immunoSEQ multiplex PCR; TCRdb's copy has only in-frame clones and lacks some. The repertoire holds 40,000 to 50,000 clones, with about 93% as singletons. The sequenced sample consisted of PBMCs. The chain is built from TRBV15 and TRBJ1-2, with D possibly TRBD1 on 5 matching bases. This TCR came from a woman aged 45 to 65 with head and neck cancer. The CDR3 reads CATSGGYYAGYTF. CDR3 DNA: TGTGCCACCAGCGGGGGGTATTATGCCGGCTACACCTTC. The variable domain in full, with the rest retrieved from reference TRBV15 and TRBJ1-2, is DAMVIQNPRYQVTQFGKPVTLSCSQTLNHNVMYWYQQKSSQAPKLLFHYYDKDFNNEADTPDNFQSRRPNTSFCFLDIRSPGLGDTAMYLCATSGGYYAGYTFGSGTRLTVV.